The clone carrying this TCR beta chain was counted many times. Antigen specificity is unknown. This sample was included in a study of metastatic and nonmetastatic thyroid tumors. The study, taken as a whole, reports: According to reports, the diversity of TCR beta was significantly higher in malignant thyroid tumors than in benign nodules, and this held in both blood and tumor samples.

The CDR3 is made up of 13 amino acids. V lost 8 bases and J lost 3; bases outside the gene matches: 2. Germline V lookup: CDR1 LNHDA, CDR2 SQIVND (reference sequence). Original data processing: A classifier of distant metastasis in papillary thyroid cancer was built from CDR3 differences (across clinicopathological groups). Through MiXCR, TCRdb re-clonotyped the PCR reads. These V and J calls derive from TCRdb rather than the authors' analysis. The sample lists about 92,000 clones; about 15% were seen once. All patients were treatment-naive before thyroid surgery. This sequence was found in a female donor with papillary thyroid cancer or a benign thyroid nodule (not recorded which). Some clones in this sample may be carry-over from other donors' samples. The sequenced material came from blood. The chain employs TRBV19 and TRBJ2-7; 12 bases align to TRBD1. CDR3 coding DNA: TGTGCCAGTGGGACAGGGGGCTTCTACGAGCAGTACTTC. Translated: CASGTGGFYEQYF.